This TCR beta chain was profiled in a study of cytomegalovirus exposure and HLA in healthy donors. The study's findings and limits: Trimming of TCR beta V- and J-genes showed a link, identified in a later analysis, to a missense DCLRE1C variant. Fewer N-insertions (relative to the roughly 610-donor mean) were reportedly seen in an Asian-associated ancestry cluster in a later analysis.

The PCR made use of 60 Vbeta and 13 Jbeta primers. The protocol was immunoSEQ multiplex PCR, while the TCRdb copy is restricted to in-frame clones and leaves out a portion. The data hold 140,000 to 150,000 clones, with around 67% observed a single time. Of note for this clone: The antigen is undetermined.

Healthy people donating bone marrow made up the donors. The CDR3 contains 13 residues. The V end lost 6 bases, the J end lost 4 bases, and 10 bases lay between the germline ends. Germline V gives CDR1 SGDLS, CDR2 YYNGEE. V and J are TRBV9 and TRBJ2-2; maybe TRBD2 (5 bases). The source is a woman aged 18-29 years in good health and CMV-seronegative. The sequenced sample was PBMCs. CDR3: CASKARGTGELFF. CDR3 coding DNA: TGTGCCAGCAAGGCACGGGGCACCGGGGAGCTGTTTTTT.